The source of this T cell receptor (beta chain) is a study of identical twins. The study, taken as a whole, reports: Excess sharing by twins proved weaker in beta out-of-frame sequences. Cross-sectional statistical analysis, not tracking of the same donors, underpinned the conclusions. There was an excess of low generation probability in the out-of-frame alpha sequences that twins shared.

MiXCR was run by TCRdb on the 5' RACE reads, yielding one entry per CDR3 protein. The sample contains approximately 350,000 distinct CDR3 sequences, 9% to 15% of which appear only once. The germline CDR1 and CDR2 sequences are SNHLY and FYNNEI. Trimming took 6 bases from V and 0 from J; bases not matched to a gene: 9. The CDR3 runs to 16 residues. About this clonotype itself: Antigen: not known.

The data were also submitted as part of a second study, on yellow fever vaccine responses in identical twins.

The sample comprised CD8+ T cells sorted from blood. The rearrangement joins TRBV2 to TRBJ2-7; 9 bases map to TRBD2. The receptor was derived from a woman aged 18-29 years in good health. The CDR3 nucleotides are TGTGCCAGCAGGGACCCTAGCGGGGATCGCTCCTACGAGCAGTACTTC. Residues: CASRDPSGDRSYEQYF.